These 20 T cell receptor beta chains originate from one sample sequenced in a study of OX40 agonist ivuxolimab in advanced cancers. TCRdb's copy holds only in-frame clones and misses some; the assay was immunoSEQ multiplex PCR. The table records approximately 30,000 clones, roughly 87% of them present only once. Sequenced here: CD4+ or CD8+ T cells sorted from blood, sampled in a trial of the OX40 agonist ivuxolimab. The receptors come from an adult with an advanced solid tumor such as melanoma, head and neck, liver or kidney cancer.

CDR3 amino acids: CASSKLPGSAETQYF. In DNA form, the CDR3 reads TGCGCCAGCAGCAAACTACCAGGGAGTGCGGAGACCCAGTACTTC. This sequence joins TRBV5-1 and TRBJ2-5; either TRBD1 or TRBD2 may supply D (5 bases each). CDR3 size: 15 residues. Germline V CDR1 and CDR2: SGHRS, YFSETQ. Trimming cost V 4 bases and J 5 bases, with 18 bases left between them.

This chain connects TRBV18 to TRBJ1-4; D is uncertain. V dropped 0 bases and J dropped 0 bases, with 11 bases sitting between them. Germline CDR1 KGHSH, CDR2 LQKENI. The CDR3 is 17 residues long. CDR3: CASSPPGRPATNEKLFF. CDR3 DNA: TGTGCCAGCTCACCACCGGGGAGGCCTGCAACTAATGAAAAACTGTTTTTT.

The rearrangement links TRBV7-8 to TRBJ2-2; either TRBD1 or TRBD2 may supply D (6 bases each). Trimming took off 5 bases at V and 5 bases at J, with 18 bases between the two ends. In germline, CDR1 is SGHVS, CDR2 FQNEAQ. The CDR3 length is 16 residues. CDR3 in DNA: TGTGCCAGCAGCCCCAGCAGCGGAGGGGGGACCGGGGAGCTGTTTTTT. The encoded protein is CASSPSSGGGTGELFF.

The V and J genes are TRBV28 and TRBJ1-5, with unresolved D. This CDR3 is 15 amino acids long. Germline loops: CDR1 MDHEN, CDR2 SYDVKM. Trimming shortened V by 3 bases and J by 4 bases, and 13 bases separated the two germline ends. In DNA form, the CDR3 reads TGTGCCAGCAGTTTTGGATTACCCCGTAATCAGCCCCAGCATTTT. It specifies CASSFGLPRNQPQHF.

The chain carries TRBV2 and TRBJ2-3; TRBD2 aligns across 11 bases. CDR1 is SNHLY and CDR2 is FYNNEI in the germline V gene. CDR3 length: 14 amino acids. After removal of 6 bases from V and 5 bases from J, the junction contained 4 bases not matched to a gene. In nucleotides, the CDR3 is TGTGCCAGCAGCGCCCTAGCGGGAGGAGATACGCAGTATTTT. This codes for CASSALAGGDTQYF.

As concerns this clone: At one of its ends the junction is not consistent with the germline gene, which may arise from a read error. V and J are TRBV6-5 and TRBJ1-5; D is unclear. Looked up from germline, CDR1 is MNHEY and CDR2 is SVGAGI. The CDR3 consists of 13 residues. The CDR3 loop reads CASSHSMRQPQHF. DNA of the CDR3: TGTGCCAGCAGTCACTCGATGCGGCAGCCCCAGCACTTT.

This clone was picked up one time. V is TRBV2 and J is TRBJ2-3; D unresolved. Trimming cost V 2 bases and J 5 bases, with 5 bases left between them. Germline CDR1 is SNHLY and CDR2 is FYNNEI. The CDR3 loop spans 12 amino acids. The CDR3: CASSEFGDTQYF. The CDR3 nucleotides are TGTGCCAGCAGTGAATTTGGAGATACGCAGTATTTT. The full variable domain, its missing parts supplied by reference TRBV2 and TRBJ2-3, is EPEVTQTPSHQVTQMGQEVILRCVPISNHLYFYWYRQILGQKVEFLVSFYNNEISEKSEIFDDQFSVERPDGSNFTLKIRSTKLEDSAMYFCASSEFGDTQYFGPGTRLTVL.

This chain joins TRBV5-5 and TRBJ1-1, with TRBD1 matching over 11 bases. The CDR3 is made up of 15 amino acids. Germline V lookup: CDR1 SGHKS, CDR2 YYEKEE (reference sequence). Losses at the gene ends were 4 bases for V and 4 bases for J; bases not matched to a gene: 6. CDR3 DNA: TGTGCCAGCAGCCGGACAGGGGGCCGAGGCACTGAAGCTTTCTTT. It encodes CASSRTGGRGTEAFF.

The V and J genes are TRBV11-2 and TRBJ2-5; no clear D gene. CDR1 is SGHAT and CDR2 is FQNNGV in the germline V gene. The germline V and J ends were trimmed by 3 bases and 8 bases, with 7 bases remaining between them. CDR3 length: 11 residues. CDR3 nucleotides: TGTGCCAGCAGCTTTGTCTTTACCCAGTACTTC. Its protein is CASSFVFTQYF.

J is TRBJ2-1 and V is TRBV11-3, with D perhaps TRBD2 (6 bases). V lost 5 bases and J 7 bases, leaving 12 bases between the germline ends. CDR3 length: 13 amino acids. Germline V gene sequence: CDR1 SGHNT, CDR2 YENEEA. As DNA, the CDR3 is TGTGCCAGCAGCCCTCGACTAGGGAATGAGCAGTTCTTC. Protein: CASSPRLGNEQFF.

This clone is a singleton in its sample. This chain joins TRBV14 and TRBJ2-7, with 8 bases lining up with TRBD1. Trimming cost V 1 base and J 9 bases; bases outside gene matches: 11. The CDR3 is 15 amino acids. The V gene's germline CDR1 is SGHDN and CDR2 FVKESK. The CDR3 bases are TGTGCCAGCAGCCAAGGGCTCGGGACAGGAGGGGGGCAGTACTTC. Translation: CASSQGLGTGGGQYF. The full variable domain, rest sourced from reference TRBV14 and TRBJ2-7, is EAGVTQFPSHSVIEKGQTVTLRCDPISGHDNLYWYRRVMGKEIKFLLHFVKESKQDESGMPNNRFLAERTGGTYSTLKVQPAELEDSGVYFCASSQGLGTGGGQYFGPGTRLTVT.

The chain carries TRBV19 and TRBJ1-1; D call uncertain. With 1 base removed from V and 2 bases from J, the gap between germline ends came to 8 bases. Germline-derived CDR1 and CDR2 are LNHDA and SQIVND (reference sequence). The CDR3 is made up of 14 amino acids. The chain's CDR3 is CASSIGAENTEAFF. CDR3 DNA sequence: TGTGCCAGTAGTATAGGGGCAGAAAACACTGAAGCTTTCTTT. Full variable domain (outside the CDR3, taken from reference TRBV19 and TRBJ1-1): DGGITQSPKYLFRKEGQNVTLSCEQNLNHDAMYWYRQDPGQGLRLIYYSQIVNDFQKGDIAEGYSVSREKKESFPLTVTSAQKNPTAFYLCASSIGAENTEAFFGQGTRLTVV.

This chain joins TRBV9 and TRBJ2-1; TRBD2 is a possible D gene (5 bases). V dropped 2 bases and J dropped 6 bases, with 15 bases sitting between them. Germline lookup yields CDR1 SGDLS and CDR2 YYNGEE. The CDR3 totals 15 residues. Written as DNA, the CDR3 is TGTGCCAGCAGCGTTACGGGAACCTATTTCAATGAGCAGTTCTTC. This codes for CASSVTGTYFNEQFF.

This chain connects TRBV5-6 to TRBJ2-7; D tentatively reads TRBD1 or TRBD2 (7 bases each). V gave up 4 bases and J gave up 5 bases, with 19 bases separating them. The CDR3 length is 15 residues. CDR1 and CDR2 (germline): SGHDT, YYEEEE. CDR3 sequence (DNA): TGTGCCAGCAGCCCCCGGTCAGGGGGGGTCAACGAGCAGTACTTC. Translation gives CASSPRSGGVNEQYF. Full variable domain (missing parts from reference TRBV5-6 and TRBJ2-7): DAGVTQSPTHLIKTRGQQVTLRCSPKSGHDTVSWYQQALGQGPQFIFQYYEEEERQRGNFPDRFSGHQFPNYSSELNVNALLLGDSALYLCASSPRSGGVNEQYFGPGTRLTVT.

The chain carries TRBV5-1 and TRBJ2-3, with D tentatively TRBD1 (6 bases). The CDR3 has 14 residues. Trimming shortened V by 0 bases and J by 2 bases, and 7 bases separated the two germline ends. CDR1 is SGHRS and CDR2 is YFSETQ in the germline V gene. As DNA, the CDR3 is TGCGCCAGCAGCTTGGGGGGGCTCACAGATACGCAGTATTTT. Its protein is CASSLGGLTDTQYF.

The chain has TRBV19 and TRBJ2-1; 13 bases map to TRBD2. Trimming took 8 bases from V and 3 from J; bases not matched to a gene: 4. CDR1 LNHDA and CDR2 SQIVND come from the germline V gene (reference sequence). The CDR3 contains 15 residues. CDR3 nucleotide sequence: TGTGCCAGTTGCACTAGCGGGAGGGGCTACAATGAGCAGTTCTTC. This encodes CASCTSGRGYNEQFF.

For the CDR3, the DNA is TGTGCCAGCAGTTACGCCCTCTCTGGAAACACCATATATTTT. Translating it yields CASSYALSGNTIYF. The rearrangement joins TRBV6-6 to TRBJ1-3; D uncertain. This CDR3 comprises 14 residues. The V gene's germline CDR1 is MNHNY and CDR2 SVGAGI (reference sequence). V dropped 2 bases and J dropped 0 bases, with 5 bases sitting between them.

V and J are TRBV9 and TRBJ2-1; D gene ambiguous. The CDR3 is 15 amino acids. Looked up from germline, CDR1 is SGDLS and CDR2 is YYNGEE. With 2 bases removed from V and 6 bases from J, the gap between germline ends came to 15 bases. CDR3 amino acids: CASSVGSLTPNEQFF. In DNA form, the CDR3 reads TGTGCCAGCAGCGTTGGCAGCCTCACGCCCAATGAGCAGTTCTTC.

V gene TRBV27 combines with J gene TRBJ2-3, with a tentative D call TRBD2 (6 bases). The germline V gene encodes CDR1 MNHEY and CDR2 SMNVEV (reference sequence). The CDR3 is made up of 14 amino acids. Trimming took off 5 bases at V and 2 bases at J, with 11 bases between the two ends. As DNA, the CDR3 is TGTGCCAGCAGTCCCTGGACTAACACAGATACGCAGTATTTT. It encodes CASSPWTNTDTQYF.

V usage is TRBV2 and J usage is TRBJ1-6; no firm D call. This CDR3 spans 14 amino acids. Trimming stripped 7 bases from V and 4 bases from J, with 11 bases between. Looked up from germline, CDR1 is SNHLY and CDR2 is FYNNEI. The DNA of the CDR3 is TGTGCCAGCACCTGGGAAGTTTATAATTCACCCCTCCACTTT. Translated: CASTWEVYNSPLHF.